This T cell receptor beta chain originates from a study of cytomegalovirus exposure and HLA in healthy donors. Overall study results and limits: Likely technical artifact: a cluster of highly shared sequence variants. A later analysis by the authors found several of the most significant clusters apparently linked to common viral pathogens.

The V gene end was trimmed by 4 bases and the J gene end by 6 bases; junction bases not matched to a gene: 1. CDR1 and CDR2 from the germline V gene are SNHLY and FYNNEI. The CDR3 runs to 12 residues. In the case of this clone: Its target is unknown.

Use of 60 Vbeta and 13 Jbeta primers characterized the PCR. Sequenced by immunoSEQ multiplex PCR; TCRdb stores in-frame clones only, minus some. This sample yields some 87,000 clones, of which under 80% are seen a single time; roughly 6.6% belongs to the top ten. The rearrangement uses TRBV2 and TRBJ1-2, with 8 bases fitting TRBD1. This receptor was identified in a man aged 50 or older in good health and CMV-seropositive. Source material: PBMCs. As DNA, the CDR3 is TGTGCCAGCAGTGCGGACAGGGATGGCTACACCTTC. Translated, it gives CASSADRDGYTF.